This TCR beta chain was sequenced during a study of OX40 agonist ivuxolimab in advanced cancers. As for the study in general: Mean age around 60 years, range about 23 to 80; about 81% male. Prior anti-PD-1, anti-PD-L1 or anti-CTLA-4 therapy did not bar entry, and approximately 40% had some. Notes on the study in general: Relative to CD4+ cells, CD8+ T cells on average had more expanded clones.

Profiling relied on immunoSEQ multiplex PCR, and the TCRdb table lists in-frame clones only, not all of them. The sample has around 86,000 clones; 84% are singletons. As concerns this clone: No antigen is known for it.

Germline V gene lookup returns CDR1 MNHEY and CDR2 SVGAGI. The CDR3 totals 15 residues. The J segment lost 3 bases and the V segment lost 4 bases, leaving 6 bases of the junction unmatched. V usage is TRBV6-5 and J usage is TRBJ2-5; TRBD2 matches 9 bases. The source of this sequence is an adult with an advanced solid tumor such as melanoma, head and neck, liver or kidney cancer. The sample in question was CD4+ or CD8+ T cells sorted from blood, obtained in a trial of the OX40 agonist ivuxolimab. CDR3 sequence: CASSFLAGVEETQYF. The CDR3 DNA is TGTGCCAGCAGTTTTTTAGCGGGGGTTGAAGAGACCCAGTACTTC.